This TCR beta chain was found in a study of post-analysis software for immune sequencing data. Study context: Recorded disease courses covered relapsing-remitting, secondary progressive and progressive-relapsing multiple sclerosis. Some patients had no subtype annotation.

Study observations and caveats: Compared with controls, patients showed significantly lower normalized Chao1 diversity. In patients, 4 to 6 TRBV segments were more frequent than in controls, with TRBV5-6, TRBV5-1 and TRBV20-1 among them. Under the F measure, samples that were prepared in one batch clustered strongly together.

V dropped 1 base and J dropped 8 bases, with 9 bases sitting between them. CDR3 length: 13 residues. Note on this clonotype: Antigen unknown.

Prepared TCR beta cDNA libraries contained unique molecular identifiers. In TCRdb, the PCR reads were re-called with MiXCR into one record per CDR3 protein. The table records fewer than 900,000 distinct CDR3 sequences, roughly 50% of them present only once. The chain has TRBV12-3 or TRBV12-4 and TRBJ2-1; D not resolved. The TCR was taken from a girl between 10 and 17 years old with multiple sclerosis. Sample: blood. The chain's CDR3 is CASSLGGWDEQFF. For the CDR3, the DNA is TGTGCCAGCAGTTTAGGGGGATGGGATGAGCAGTTCTTC.